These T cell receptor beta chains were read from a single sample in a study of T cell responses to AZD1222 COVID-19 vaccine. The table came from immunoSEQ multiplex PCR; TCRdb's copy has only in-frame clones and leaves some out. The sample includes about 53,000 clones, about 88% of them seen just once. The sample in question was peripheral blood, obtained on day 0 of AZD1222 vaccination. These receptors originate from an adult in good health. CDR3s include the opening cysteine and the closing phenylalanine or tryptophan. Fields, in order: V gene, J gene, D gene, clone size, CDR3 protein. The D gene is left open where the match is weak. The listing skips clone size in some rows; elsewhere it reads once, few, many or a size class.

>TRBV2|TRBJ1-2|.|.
CASTPGQTYGYTF
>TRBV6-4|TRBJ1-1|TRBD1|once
CASSPDRGLDTEAFF
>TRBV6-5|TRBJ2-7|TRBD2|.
CASSRTSGPTYEQYF
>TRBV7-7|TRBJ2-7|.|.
CASSFRTGNYEQYF
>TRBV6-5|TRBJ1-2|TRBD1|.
CASTQGGGVNYGYTF
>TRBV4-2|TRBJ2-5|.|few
CASSLRRTGTFQETQYF
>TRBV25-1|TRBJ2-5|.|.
CASSGRKRETQYF
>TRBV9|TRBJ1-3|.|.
CASSVAGTGFSGNTIYF
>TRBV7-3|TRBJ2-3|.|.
CASSLAGGDGDTQYF
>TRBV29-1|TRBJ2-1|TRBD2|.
CSSRDKREGDEQFF
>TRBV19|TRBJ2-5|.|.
CASSFREETQYF
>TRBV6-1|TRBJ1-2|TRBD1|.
CASSDKQGALSSGYTF
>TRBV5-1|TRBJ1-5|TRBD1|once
CASSWDSGQPQHF
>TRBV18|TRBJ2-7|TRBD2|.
CASSPLPGLAGVGEQYF
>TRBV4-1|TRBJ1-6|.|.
CASSQEQTYNSPLHF
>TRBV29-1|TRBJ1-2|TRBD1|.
CSAPRAGGDGYTF
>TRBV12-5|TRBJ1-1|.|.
CASGSGTPNTEAFF
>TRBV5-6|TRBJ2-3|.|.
CASSLMGRNTDTQYF
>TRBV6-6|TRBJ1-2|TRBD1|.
CASSYSGQQTNYGYTF
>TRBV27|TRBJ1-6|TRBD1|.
CASSLSRDRSPLHF
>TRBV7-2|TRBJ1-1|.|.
CASSLQGNTEAFF
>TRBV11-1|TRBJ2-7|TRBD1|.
CASSPDREVSEQYF
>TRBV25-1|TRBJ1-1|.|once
CASSEEGGGMYLNTEAFF
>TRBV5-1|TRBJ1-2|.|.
CASSSYDRNVYGYTF
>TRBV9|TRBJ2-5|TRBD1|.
CASSPGTGRKTQYF
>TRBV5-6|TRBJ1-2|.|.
CASSLRRSGPGYTF
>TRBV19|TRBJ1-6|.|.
CASSISREDSPLHF
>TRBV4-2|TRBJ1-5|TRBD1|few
CASSRAGQGGNQPQHF
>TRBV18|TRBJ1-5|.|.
CASSPGNQPQHF
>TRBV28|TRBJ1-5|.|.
CASSLVGKGRNQPQHF
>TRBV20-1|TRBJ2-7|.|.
CSASESGAGYEQYF
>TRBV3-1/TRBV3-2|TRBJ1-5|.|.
CASSQDPHQPQHF